This T cell receptor (beta chain) was profiled in a study of T cell changes during pregnancy in multiple sclerosis (dated by TCRdb to between 2017 and 2020). Some background on the complete study: Changes in the T cell repertoire over the course of pregnancy were examined in this study in women with multiple sclerosis.

The library was prepared using the immunoSEQ multiplex PCR assay. TCRdb carries this immuneACCESS record with in-frame sequences only. Its versions omit some clonotypes, under half of them owing to an unresolved V gene in the studies checked, with the rest unexplained. The sample includes roughly 37,000 clones, with roughly 89% observed a single time. Clones ranked in the top ten supply 0.45% to 0.55% of the sample. Concerning this clone: There is no known antigen for this receptor. No base qualities exist here, and no much larger clone lies one base off it.

This material consisted of CD4+ T cells from peripheral blood mononuclear cells, taken in the second trimester of pregnancy. The source of this sequence is a female donor in good health, enrolled as a control in a pregnancy study.

The nucleotide sequence reads TGTGCCAGCAGCTTGCTAGCGGGGGGCCTGACAGATACGCAGTATTTT. Its translation reads: CASSLLAGGLTDTQYF. The V and J segments used are TRBV7-6 and TRBJ2-3; 11 bases in the middle match TRBD2. For CDR1 and CDR2, the germline V gene lists SGHVS and FNYEAQ. For this chain, trimming is 3 bases at the V end and 3 bases at the J end, and the number of junction bases without a gene match is 5. From cysteine to phenylalanine, the CDR3 is 16 amino acids long. Just CDR3 DNA is preserved here, 48 bases in frame from base 1.